These 9 T cell receptor beta chains were all obtained from the same sample, sequenced in a study of T-cell reconstitution after alpha-beta-depleted transplantation in children. During its preparation, the TCRbeta library received unique molecular identifiers. TCRdb re-analysed the PCR reads in MiXCR, keeping a single row per CDR3 protein. The sample includes hundreds of thousands of distinct CDR3 sequences, approximately 10% seen only once; the top ten take around 2%. The specimen was PBMCs, collected before TCRalphabeta/CD19-depleted stem cell transplant. The receptors derive from a child under 10 years old with inherited bone marrow failure, due to receive a stem cell transplant.

Concerning this clonotype itself: Since a much larger clone is just one base distant, this may be a read error. V gene TRBV11-2 combines with J gene TRBJ2-1; 7 bases align to TRBD2. The V and J ends lost 1 base and 11 bases, in that order; junction bases with no gene match: 11. CDR3 length: 15 amino acids. Germline CDR1 is SGHAT and CDR2 is FQNNGV. CDR3 amino acids: CASSLVGGRAHQQFF. DNA for the CDR3: TGTGCCAGCAGCTTAGTTGGGGGGAGGGCCCATCAGCAGTTCTTC.

The V call is TRBV15, the J call TRBJ2-7; perhaps TRBD1 as D (5 bases). Trimming stripped 0 bases from V and 2 bases from J, with 8 bases between. The CDR3 extends over 14 amino acids. Looked up from germline, CDR1 is LNHNV and CDR2 is YYDKDF (reference sequence). The CDR3 DNA sequence: TGTGCCACCAGCAGAGACAGGGTAGCCTACGAGCAGTACTTC. It translates to CATSRDRVAYEQYF.

This clonotype was detected only a few times. The chain employs TRBV4-3 and TRBJ2-3, with a tentative D call TRBD2 (6 bases). The CDR3 is made up of 16 amino acids. Deletions cut 1 base from V and 1 base from J, with 12 bases between. CDR1 is LGHNA, CDR2 YSLEER, per germline. The CDR3 DNA sequence: TGCGCCAGCAGCCAAGGGCTGACTAGACGCACAGATACGCAGTATTTT. Its translation is CASSQGLTRRTDTQYF.

The table lists this clonotype with many counts. The rearrangement links TRBV12-3 or TRBV12-4 to TRBJ2-1, with 7 bases matching TRBD2. The V segment lost 3 bases and the J segment 13 bases; nucleotides outside the gene matches: 6. This CDR3 spans 12 amino acids. CDR3 residues: CASSLGLAAQFF. The CDR3 coding sequence is TGTGCCAGCAGTTTGGGGCTAGCGGCCCAGTTCTTC.

In this sample, this clonotype turned up a few times. The V gene is TRBV7-2, the J gene TRBJ2-3; D not resolved. Germline V gives CDR1 SGHTA, CDR2 FQGNSA. CDR3 length: 13 residues. V lost 6 bases, J lost 4 bases, and 11 bases lay in between. CDR3 in amino acids: CASRFTVSDTQYF. CDR3 nucleotides: TGTGCCAGCAGATTCACAGTTTCAGATACGCAGTATTTT. Complete variable domain (other parts from reference TRBV7-2 and TRBJ2-3): GAGVSQSPSNKVTEKGKDVELRCDPISGHTALYWYRQSLGQGLEFLIYFQGNSAPDKSGLPSDRFSAERTGGSVSTLTIQRTQQEDSAVYLCASRFTVSDTQYFGPGTRLTVL.

With regard to this clonotype: Just one base apart from a much larger clone, this may be a read error. The V gene is TRBV29-1, the J gene TRBJ1-2; D not resolved. With 3 bases removed from V and 4 bases from J, the gap between germline ends came to 12 bases. Germline V gene sequence: CDR1 SQVTM, CDR2 ANQGSEA. The CDR3 runs to 13 residues. DNA for the CDR3: TGCAGCGTTGAGCCCACTCACTTCTATGGCTACACCTTC. Residues: CSVEPTHFYGYTF.

Ten or more counts support this clonotype. The chain has TRBV9 and TRBJ1-1; D gene uncertain. V lost 4 bases, J lost 1 base, and 11 bases lay in between. CDR3 size: 14 residues. Germline-derived CDR1 and CDR2 are SGDLS and YYNGEE. CDR3 in amino acids: CASSPSGQNTEAFF. Here the CDR3 DNA reads TGTGCCAGCAGCCCGAGCGGGCAGAACACTGAAGCTTTCTTT.

Note on this clonotype: A much larger clone lies a single base off, so this may be a read error. The V and J genes are TRBV12-3 or TRBV12-4 and TRBJ2-5, with D unresolved. Trimming left V 5 bases short and J 7 bases short, with 8 bases between. The CDR3 has 11 residues. Here the CDR3 reads CASSMRGTQYF. CDR3 coding DNA: TGTGCCAGCAGTATGAGAGGGACCCAGTACTTC.

This clonotype was found many times. The rearrangement joins TRBV5-1 to TRBJ2-5, with 9 bases matching TRBD2. The V segment lost 1 base and the J segment 5 bases; nucleotides outside the gene matches: 9. This CDR3 comprises 16 residues. Germline V CDR1 and CDR2: SGHRS, YFSETQ. The CDR3 coding sequence is TGCGCCAGCAGCTTGTCCCCTAGCGGGATCCGGGAGACCCAGTACTTC. The encoded protein is CASSLSPSGIRETQYF.